This T cell receptor beta chain originates from a study of blood T cells in healthy people across ages. This clonotype was detected once. What it recognizes is unknown. PBMCs, at least 7 million per sample, were isolated. Findings and caveats of the study: The unsorted PBMCs prevented any conclusive comparison of naive versus antigen-experienced cells. Diversity figures derived from one million T cells were judged to underestimate the true value.

The authors ran a second PCR of 7 to 11 cycles using a sample-barcoded 5' primer and a J-beta primer mix. TCRdb used MiXCR to reprocess the 5' RACE reads, holding one entry per CDR3 protein. The table has nearly 1 million distinct CDR3 sequences, about 51% seen once. Sequencing input: blood. The receptor was derived from a woman aged 60-75 years in good health.

In DNA form, the CDR3 reads TGCGCCAGCAGCAAGGGACAGAGACTGGTAGGAGAGACCCAGTACTTC. It codes for CASSKGQRLVGETQYF. J is TRBJ2-5 and V is TRBV5-1; 7 bases match TRBD1. The CDR3 loop spans 16 amino acids. Germline V gives CDR1 SGHRS, CDR2 YFSETQ. Trimming at V came to 4 bases and at J to 4 bases, leaving 13 bases not matched to a gene. Complete variable domain (other parts from reference TRBV5-1 and TRBJ2-5): KAGVTQTPRYLIKTRGQQVTLSCSPISGHRSVSWYQQTPGQGLQFLFEYFSETQRNKGNFPGRFSGRQFSNSRSEMNVSTLELGDSALYLCASSKGQRLVGETQYFGPGTRLLVL.